This TCR beta chain was recorded in a study of blood T cell repertoires in COVID-19. Method: immunoSEQ multiplex PCR; TCRdb's copy keeps in-frame clones and lacks some. The sample has 88,000 or so clones, 82% seen once. Trimming took off 5 bases at V and 3 bases at J, with 13 bases between the two ends. The CDR3 is 15 residues long. Germline-derived CDR1 and CDR2 are LNHDA and SQIVND (reference sequence). The receptor was derived from an elderly man with acute or convalescent COVID-19. The rearrangement joins TRBV19 to TRBJ1-4; D call uncertain. The sample taken for sequencing was peripheral blood. In nucleotides, the CDR3 is TGTGCCAGTAGTTCCACACAGCCCCCTAATGAAAAACTGTTTTTT. Amino acids: CASSSTQPPNEKLFF. The entire variable domain, with the rest obtained from reference TRBV19 and TRBJ1-4, is as follows: DGGITQSPKYLFRKEGQNVTLSCEQNLNHDAMYWYRQDPGQGLRLIYYSQIVNDFQKGDIAEGYSVSREKKESFPLTVTSAQKNPTAFYLCASSSTQPPNEKLFFGSGTQLSVL.